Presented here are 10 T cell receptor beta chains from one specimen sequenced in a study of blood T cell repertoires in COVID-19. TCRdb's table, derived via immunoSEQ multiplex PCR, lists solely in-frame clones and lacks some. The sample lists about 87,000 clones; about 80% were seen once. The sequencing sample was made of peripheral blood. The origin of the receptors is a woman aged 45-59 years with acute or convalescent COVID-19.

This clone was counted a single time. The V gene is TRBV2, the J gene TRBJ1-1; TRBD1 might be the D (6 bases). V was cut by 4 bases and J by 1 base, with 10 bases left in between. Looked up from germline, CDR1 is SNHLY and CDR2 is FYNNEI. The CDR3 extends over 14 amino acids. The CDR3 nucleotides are TGTGCCAGCAGTGGGGACACCCAGAACACTGAAGCTTTCTTT. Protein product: CASSGDTQNTEAFF.

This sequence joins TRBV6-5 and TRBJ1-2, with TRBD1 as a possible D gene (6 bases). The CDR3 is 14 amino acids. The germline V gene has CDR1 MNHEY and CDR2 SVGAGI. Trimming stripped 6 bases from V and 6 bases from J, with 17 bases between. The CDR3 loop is CASRASGTNDGYTF. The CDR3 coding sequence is TGTGCCAGCAGGGCTTCCGGGACAAATGATGGCTACACCTTC.

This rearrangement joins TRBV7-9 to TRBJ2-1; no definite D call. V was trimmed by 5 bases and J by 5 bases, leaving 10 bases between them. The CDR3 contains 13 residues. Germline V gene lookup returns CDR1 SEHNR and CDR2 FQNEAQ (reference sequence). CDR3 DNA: TGTGCCAGCAGCCTTGACAAAAACAATGAGCAGTTCTTC. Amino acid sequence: CASSLDKNNEQFF.

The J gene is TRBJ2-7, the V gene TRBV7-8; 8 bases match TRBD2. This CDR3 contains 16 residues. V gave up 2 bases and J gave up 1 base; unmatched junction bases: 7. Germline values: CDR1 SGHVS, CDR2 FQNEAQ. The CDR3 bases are TGTGCCAGCAGCTTAACTCTGGCGGGGGGATCCTACGAGCAGTACTTC. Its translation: CASSLTLAGGSYEQYF. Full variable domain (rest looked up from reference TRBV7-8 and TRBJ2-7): GAGVSQSPRYKVAKRGQDVALRCDPISGHVSLFWYQQALGQGPEFLTYFQNEAQLDKSGLPSDRFFAERPEGSVSTLKIQRTQQEDSAVYLCASSLTLAGGSYEQYFGPGTRLTVT.

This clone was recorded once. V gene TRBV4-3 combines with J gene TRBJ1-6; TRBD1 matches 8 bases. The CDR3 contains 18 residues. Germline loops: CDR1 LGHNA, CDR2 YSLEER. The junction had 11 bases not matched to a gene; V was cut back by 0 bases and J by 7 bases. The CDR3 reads CASSQDNTQGVKNSPLHF. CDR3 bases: TGCGCCAGCAGCCAAGATAATACACAGGGGGTGAAGAATTCACCCCTCCACTTT.

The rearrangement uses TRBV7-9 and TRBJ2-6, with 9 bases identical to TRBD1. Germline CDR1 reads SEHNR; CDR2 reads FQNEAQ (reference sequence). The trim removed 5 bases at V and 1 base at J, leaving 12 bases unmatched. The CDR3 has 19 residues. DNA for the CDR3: TGTGCCAGCAGCCCTGAGGGGACAGGGCATTTATCTGGGGCCAACGTCCTGACTTTC. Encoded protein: CASSPEGTGHLSGANVLTF.

CDR3 region: CASSLSSNTEAFF. Written as DNA, the CDR3 is TGTGCCAGCAGCCTGTCCTCGAACACTGAAGCTTTCTTT. The V gene is TRBV6-2 or TRBV6-3, the J gene TRBJ1-1; no definite D call. The CDR3 sequence is 13 residues long. V was cut by 6 bases and J by 1 base, with 9 bases left in between. CDR1 MNHEY and CDR2 SVGEGT come from the germline V gene.

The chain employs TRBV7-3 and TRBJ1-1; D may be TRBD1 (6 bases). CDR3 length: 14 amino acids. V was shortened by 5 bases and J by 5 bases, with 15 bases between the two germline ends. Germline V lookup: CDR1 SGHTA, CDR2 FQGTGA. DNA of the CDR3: TGTGCCAGCAGCCCCCTACAGGGTATGACTGAAGCTTTCTTT. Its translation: CASSPLQGMTEAFF.

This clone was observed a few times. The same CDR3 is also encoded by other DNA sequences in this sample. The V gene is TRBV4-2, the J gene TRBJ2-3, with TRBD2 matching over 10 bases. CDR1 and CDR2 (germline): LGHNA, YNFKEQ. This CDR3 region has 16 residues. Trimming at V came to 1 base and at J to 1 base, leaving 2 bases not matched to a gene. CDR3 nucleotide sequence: TGTGCCAGCAGCCAAGGAAGCGGGGGGGGCACAGATACGCAGTATTTT. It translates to CASSQGSGGGTDTQYF.

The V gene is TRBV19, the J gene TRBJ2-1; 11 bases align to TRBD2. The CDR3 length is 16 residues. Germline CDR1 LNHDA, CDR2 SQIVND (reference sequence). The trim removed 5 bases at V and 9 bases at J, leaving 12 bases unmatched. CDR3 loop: CASSLTSGARTGEQFF. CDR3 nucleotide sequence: TGTGCCAGTAGTCTGACTAGCGGGGCCCGGACAGGTGAGCAGTTCTTC.